This T cell receptor beta chain was sequenced for a study of T cell repertoires in cytomegalovirus infection. The wider study: It was the public TCR beta signatures that indicated both CMV infection and matching HLA type. Overall study results and limits: The ex vivo response showed dominance by HLA-C-restricted CMV-specific TCR beta clonotypes. Totalled public TCR beta family frequency picked out people who carried CMV plus the relevant HLA.

This clonotype has ten or more counts. Its antigen remains unidentified. TCRdb passed the reads through MiXCR, listing each CDR3 protein once. The sample lists 450,000 to 600,000 distinct CDR3 sequences, 11% seen once, with about 10% in the top ten. Per the germline V gene, CDR1 is SEHNR and CDR2 is FQNEAQ (reference sequence). The CDR3 is made up of 17 amino acids. Trimming cost V 0 bases and J 5 bases; bases outside gene matches: 4. Input material: PBMCs. The chain combines TRBV7-9 with TRBJ2-3, with 14 bases identical to TRBD2. The receptor comes from a human donor in good health (CMV status not recorded). Some clones in this sample may be carry-over from other donors' samples. The CDR3 coding sequence is TGTGCCAGCAGCTTAGCCGGGACTAGCGGGAGTGGAGATACGCAGTATTTT. Its translation: CASSLAGTSGSGDTQYF.